Sequencing of this T cell receptor beta chain was carried out in a study of blood T cell repertoires in COVID-19. Germline loops: CDR1 SGHRS, CDR2 YFSETQ. Trimming removed 4 bases at V and 5 bases at J, with 18 bases between. The CDR3 has 15 amino acids. TCRdb's table, derived via immunoSEQ multiplex PCR, lists solely in-frame clones and lacks some. The table records hundreds of thousands of clones, 80% to 90% of them present only once. The source of this sequence is a woman between 55 and 75 years old who had recovered from COVID-19. Material for sequencing was PBMCs or T cells enriched from blood (not recorded which). V and J are TRBV5-1 and TRBJ1-1, with D perhaps matching TRBD1 (6 bases). CDR3 sequence: CASSLQNSQGTEAFF. DNA for the CDR3: TGCGCCAGCAGCCTCCAAAACAGCCAGGGGACTGAAGCTTTCTTT. Filled out from reference TRBV5-1 and TRBJ1-1, the complete variable domain reads KAGVTQTPRYLIKTRGQQVTLSCSPISGHRSVSWYQQTPGQGLQFLFEYFSETQRNKGNFPGRFSGRQFSNSRSEMNVSTLELGDSALYLCASSLQNSQGTEAFFGQGTRLTVV.